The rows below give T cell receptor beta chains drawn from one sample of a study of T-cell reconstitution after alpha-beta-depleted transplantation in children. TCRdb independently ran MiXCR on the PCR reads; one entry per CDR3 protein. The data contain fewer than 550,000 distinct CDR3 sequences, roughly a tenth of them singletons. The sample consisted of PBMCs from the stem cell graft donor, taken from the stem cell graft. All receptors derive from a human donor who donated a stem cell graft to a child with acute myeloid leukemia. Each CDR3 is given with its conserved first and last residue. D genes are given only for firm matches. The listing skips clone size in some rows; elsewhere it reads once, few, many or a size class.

CDR3 protein: CASDSGLNTEAFF
CDR3 DNA: TGTGCCAGCGATTCGGGGTTGAACACTGAAGCTTTCTTT
V gene: TRBV2
clone size: .
D gene: .
J gene: TRBJ1-1

CDR3 protein: CASKMTGGNSPLHF
CDR3 DNA: TGTGCCAGCAAAATGACAGGGGGCAATTCACCCCTCCACTTT
V gene: TRBV12-3/TRBV12-4
clone size: .
D gene: TRBD1
J gene: TRBJ1-6

CDR3 protein: CSVEVGEKGYEQYF
CDR3 DNA: TGCAGCGTTGAAGTCGGTGAAAAAGGCTACGAGCAGTACTTC
V gene: TRBV29-1
clone size: .
D gene: .
J gene: TRBJ2-7

CDR3 protein: CSVDSGGNTIYF
CDR3 DNA: TGCAGCGTTGATAGTGGTGGAAACACCATATATTTT
V gene: TRBV29-1
clone size: few
D gene: .
J gene: TRBJ1-3

CDR3 protein: CASSLDFQETQYF
CDR3 DNA: TGCGCCAGCAGCCTAGACTTCCAAGAGACCCAGTACTTC
V gene: TRBV4-3
clone size: many
D gene: .
J gene: TRBJ2-5

CDR3 protein: CASSFYGQVGNEQFF
CDR3 DNA: TGTGCCAGCAGCTTTTACGGACAGGTCGGCAATGAGCAGTTCTTC
V gene: TRBV7-2
clone size: .
D gene: TRBD1
J gene: TRBJ2-1

CDR3 protein: CASSYRGQNTGELFF
CDR3 DNA: TGTGCCAGCAGTTACCGGGGGCAGAACACCGGGGAGCTGTTTTTT
V gene: TRBV6-5
clone size: .
D gene: .
J gene: TRBJ2-2

CDR3 protein: CASSQDTGGASEQYF
CDR3 DNA: TGTGCCAGCAGCCAAGATACAGGGGGCGCATCCGAGCAGTACTTC
V gene: TRBV3-1
clone size: .
D gene: TRBD1
J gene: TRBJ2-7

CDR3 protein: CASSPLRNNNEKLFF
CDR3 DNA: TGTGCCAGCTCACCCCTTCGGAACAATAATGAAAAACTGTTTTTT
V gene: TRBV18
clone size: many
D gene: .
J gene: TRBJ1-4

CDR3 protein: CASQARGGEDEQFF
CDR3 DNA: TGCGCCAGCCAGGCGAGGGGGGGAGAGGATGAGCAGTTCTTC
V gene: TRBV5-1
clone size: many
D gene: .
J gene: TRBJ2-1

CDR3 protein: CATSGPRELNEKLFF
CDR3 DNA: TGTGCCACCAGTGGTCCCAGGGAGCTTAATGAAAAACTGTTTTTT
V gene: TRBV24-1
clone size: few
D gene: .
J gene: TRBJ1-4

CDR3 protein: CASRAGLNTGELFF
CDR3 DNA: TGTGCCAGCAGAGCGGGACTGAACACCGGGGAGCTGTTTTTT
V gene: TRBV7-6
clone size: .
D gene: TRBD2
J gene: TRBJ2-2

CDR3 protein: CAISPGTFSYNSPLHF
CDR3 DNA: TGTGCCATCAGCCCCGGGACATTCTCCTATAATTCACCCCTCCACTTT
V gene: TRBV4-2
clone size: few
D gene: .
J gene: TRBJ1-6

CDR3 protein: CASSLWGTGGTDTQYF
CDR3 DNA: TGTGCCAGCAGTTTATGGGGGACAGGGGGCACAGATACGCAGTATTTT
V gene: TRBV28
clone size: .
D gene: TRBD1
J gene: TRBJ2-3

CDR3 protein: CSVEGRTGGRYEQYF
CDR3 DNA: TGCAGCGTTGAAGGGAGGACAGGGGGCAGATACGAGCAGTACTTC
V gene: TRBV29-1
clone size: .
D gene: TRBD1
J gene: TRBJ2-7

CDR3 protein: CASTIGINSPLHF
CDR3 DNA: TGTGCCAGCACTATTGGGATAAATTCACCCCTCCACTTT
V gene: TRBV12-3/TRBV12-4
clone size: few
D gene: .
J gene: TRBJ1-6

CDR3 protein: CSVEGGNTGELFF
CDR3 DNA: TGCAGCGTTGAAGGTGGAAACACCGGGGAGCTGTTTTTT
V gene: TRBV29-1
clone size: few
D gene: .
J gene: TRBJ2-2

CDR3 protein: CASSFQGSLTPDTQYF
CDR3 DNA: TGCGCCAGCAGCTTCCAAGGGTCCCTAACTCCAGATACGCAGTATTTT
V gene: TRBV5-1
clone size: .
D gene: .
J gene: TRBJ2-3

CDR3 protein: CSTSAGTGDNEQFF
CDR3 DNA: TGCAGCACCTCGGCCGGGACAGGGGATAATGAGCAGTTCTTC
V gene: TRBV29-1
clone size: .
D gene: TRBD1
J gene: TRBJ2-1

CDR3 protein: CASSYQSRDTSEQYF
CDR3 DNA: TGTGCCAGCAGTTACCAATCGCGGGACACTTCCGAGCAGTACTTC
V gene: TRBV6-2/TRBV6-3
clone size: few
D gene: .
J gene: TRBJ2-7

CDR3 protein: CASSHLSGTGELFF
CDR3 DNA: TGTGCCAGCAGCCACCTTTCGGGAACCGGGGAGCTGTTTTTT
V gene: TRBV21-1
clone size: few
D gene: .
J gene: TRBJ2-2

CDR3 protein: CATSAGGRETQYF
CDR3 DNA: TGTGCCACCTCAGCGGGGGGGCGGGAGACCCAGTACTTC
V gene: TRBV15
clone size: many
D gene: TRBD2
J gene: TRBJ2-5

CDR3 protein: CSATRDAGEKLFF
CDR3 DNA: TGCAGTGCTACTCGGGACGCCGGTGAAAAACTGTTTTTT
V gene: TRBV20-1
clone size: .
D gene: .
J gene: TRBJ1-4

CDR3 protein: CSARRTSGRTNTGELFF
CDR3 DNA: TGCAGTGCTAGAAGGACTAGCGGGCGAACGAACACCGGGGAGCTGTTTTTT
V gene: TRBV20-1
clone size: few
D gene: TRBD2
J gene: TRBJ2-2

CDR3 protein: CSALGLAGRTDTQYF
CDR3 DNA: TGCAGTGCTTTGGGACTAGCGGGACGCACAGATACGCAGTATTTT
V gene: TRBV20-1
clone size: .
D gene: TRBD2
J gene: TRBJ2-3

CDR3 protein: CASSPPTGNNEKLFF
CDR3 DNA: TGTGCCAGCAGCCCTCCTACAGGGAATAATGAAAAACTGTTTTTT
V gene: TRBV7-9
clone size: few
D gene: .
J gene: TRBJ1-4

CDR3 protein: CASTPFRLASTDTQYF
CDR3 DNA: TGTGCCAGCACACCCTTTAGACTAGCTAGCACAGATACGCAGTATTTT
V gene: TRBV12-3/TRBV12-4
clone size: many
D gene: TRBD2
J gene: TRBJ2-3

CDR3 protein: CASSPSGVVYEQYF
CDR3 DNA: TGTGCCAGCTCACCATCGGGGGTGGTGTACGAGCAGTACTTC
V gene: TRBV18
clone size: .
D gene: .
J gene: TRBJ2-7

CDR3 protein: CASNLQRANSPLHF
CDR3 DNA: TGTGCCAGCAACTTACAGCGAGCTAATTCACCCCTCCACTTT
V gene: TRBV3-1
clone size: .
D gene: .
J gene: TRBJ1-6

CDR3 protein: CASTQLGVRGGEQFF
CDR3 DNA: TGTGCCAGCACCCAGCTGGGGGTCAGGGGCGGTGAGCAGTTCTTC
V gene: TRBV12-3/TRBV12-4
clone size: many
D gene: .
J gene: TRBJ2-1

CDR3 protein: CASSLYSGSGEETQYF
CDR3 DNA: TGTGCCAGCAGCCTATATAGCGGGAGTGGCGAAGAGACCCAGTACTTC
V gene: TRBV7-9
clone size: many
D gene: TRBD2
J gene: TRBJ2-5

CDR3 protein: CASSPEEWFSYNEQFF
CDR3 DNA: TGTGCCAGCTCACCCGAGGAATGGTTCTCCTACAATGAGCAGTTCTTC
V gene: TRBV18
clone size: few
D gene: .
J gene: TRBJ2-1

CDR3 protein: CASSQSRGGQPQHF
CDR3 DNA: TGTGCCAGCAGCCAATCGAGGGGCGGTCAGCCCCAGCATTTT
V gene: TRBV3-1
clone size: few
D gene: .
J gene: TRBJ1-5

CDR3 protein: CASSQGDRNSPLHF
CDR3 DNA: TGCGCCAGCAGCCAAGGGGACCGTAATTCACCCCTCCACTTT
V gene: TRBV5-1
clone size: few
D gene: .
J gene: TRBJ1-6

CDR3 protein: CASSAEAGQTFKAFF
CDR3 DNA: TGTGCCAGCAGCGCCGAAGCGGGACAGACTTTTAAAGCTTTCTTT
V gene: TRBV5-5
clone size: .
D gene: TRBD1
J gene: TRBJ1-1

CDR3 protein: CASTSTVNTEAFF
CDR3 DNA: TGTGCCAGCACCTCGACGGTGAACACTGAAGCTTTCTTT
V gene: TRBV12-3/TRBV12-4
clone size: .
D gene: .
J gene: TRBJ1-1

CDR3 protein: CASSLHLTPNYGYTF
CDR3 DNA: TGTGCCAGCAGCTTGCACCTAACCCCAAACTATGGCTACACCTTC
V gene: TRBV5-5
clone size: few
D gene: .
J gene: TRBJ1-2

CDR3 protein: CASSQREGGNEQFF
CDR3 DNA: TGTGCCAGCAGCCAGCGGGAGGGGGGCAATGAGCAGTTCTTC
V gene: TRBV6-4
clone size: .
D gene: TRBD2
J gene: TRBJ2-1

CDR3 protein: CASSQEPGQGNTGELFF
CDR3 DNA: TGTGCCAGCAGCCAGGAACCGGGACAGGGGAACACCGGGGAGCTGTTTTTT
V gene: TRBV4-2
clone size: .
D gene: TRBD1
J gene: TRBJ2-2

CDR3 protein: CASSLDRFPTEAFF
CDR3 DNA: TGTGCCAGCAGTCTAGACAGGTTTCCGACTGAAGCTTTCTTT
V gene: TRBV12-3/TRBV12-4
clone size: .
D gene: .
J gene: TRBJ1-1

CDR3 protein: CASSFGGLAGTNTGELFF
CDR3 DNA: TGCGCCAGCAGCTTCGGGGGACTAGCGGGAACGAACACCGGGGAGCTGTTTTTT
V gene: TRBV5-1
clone size: few
D gene: TRBD2
J gene: TRBJ2-2

CDR3 protein: CASSTGDSSYNEQFF
CDR3 DNA: TGTGCCAGCAGCACCGGGGACAGCTCCTACAATGAGCAGTTCTTC
V gene: TRBV12-3/TRBV12-4
clone size: .
D gene: TRBD1
J gene: TRBJ2-1

CDR3 protein: CSVGLAGVTGELFF
CDR3 DNA: TGCAGCGTTGGGCTAGCGGGAGTCACCGGGGAGCTGTTTTTT
V gene: TRBV29-1
clone size: .
D gene: TRBD2
J gene: TRBJ2-2

CDR3 protein: CASSSRGGRSSGEQFF
CDR3 DNA: TGTGCCAGCAGCTCCCGAGGGGGCCGCTCTAGCGGTGAGCAGTTCTTC
V gene: TRBV7-2
clone size: .
D gene: .
J gene: TRBJ2-1

CDR3 protein: CSAVPVVREKETQYF
CDR3 DNA: TGCAGTGCTGTCCCAGTGGTCCGGGAAAAAGAGACCCAGTACTTC
V gene: TRBV20-1
clone size: .
D gene: .
J gene: TRBJ2-5

CDR3 protein: CASSLPSTDTQYF
CDR3 DNA: TGTGCCAGCAGCTTACCAAGCACAGATACGCAGTATTTT
V gene: TRBV7-9
clone size: many
D gene: .
J gene: TRBJ2-3

CDR3 protein: CASSYSLADFYNEQFF
CDR3 DNA: TGTGCCAGCAGTTACTCACTAGCGGACTTCTACAATGAGCAGTTCTTC
V gene: TRBV6-2/TRBV6-3
clone size: .
D gene: TRBD2
J gene: TRBJ2-1

CDR3 protein: CASSGLQGRFYNEQFF
CDR3 DNA: TGCGCCAGCAGCGGCCTACAGGGGCGCTTCTACAATGAGCAGTTCTTC
V gene: TRBV5-1
clone size: few
D gene: TRBD1
J gene: TRBJ2-1

CDR3 protein: CSVDGREGEVEQFF
CDR3 DNA: TGCAGCGTTGACGGTCGGGAGGGAGAGGTGGAGCAGTTCTTC
V gene: TRBV29-1
clone size: .
D gene: TRBD2
J gene: TRBJ2-1

CDR3 protein: CSVEVRGRGGQTEAFF
CDR3 DNA: TGCAGCGTTGAAGTGAGGGGCAGGGGCGGTCAAACTGAAGCTTTCTTT
V gene: TRBV29-1
clone size: few
D gene: .
J gene: TRBJ1-1

CDR3 protein: CASSSYTGREQYF
CDR3 DNA: TGTGCCAGCAGTTCGTATACAGGGCGGGAGCAGTACTTC
V gene: TRBV6-2/TRBV6-3
clone size: few
D gene: .
J gene: TRBJ2-7